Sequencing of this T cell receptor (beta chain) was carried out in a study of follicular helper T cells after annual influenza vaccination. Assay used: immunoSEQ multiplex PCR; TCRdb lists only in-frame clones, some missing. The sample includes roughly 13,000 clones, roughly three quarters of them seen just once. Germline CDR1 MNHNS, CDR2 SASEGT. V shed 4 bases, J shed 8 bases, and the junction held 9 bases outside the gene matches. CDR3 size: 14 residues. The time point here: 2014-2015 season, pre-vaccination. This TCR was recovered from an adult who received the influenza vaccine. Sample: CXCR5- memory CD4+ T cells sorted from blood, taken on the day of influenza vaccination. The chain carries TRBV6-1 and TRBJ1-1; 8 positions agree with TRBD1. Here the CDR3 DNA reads TGTGCCAGCAGTGTGTCAGGGGGCGCGTCCGAAGCTTTCTTT. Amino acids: CASSVSGGASEAFF.